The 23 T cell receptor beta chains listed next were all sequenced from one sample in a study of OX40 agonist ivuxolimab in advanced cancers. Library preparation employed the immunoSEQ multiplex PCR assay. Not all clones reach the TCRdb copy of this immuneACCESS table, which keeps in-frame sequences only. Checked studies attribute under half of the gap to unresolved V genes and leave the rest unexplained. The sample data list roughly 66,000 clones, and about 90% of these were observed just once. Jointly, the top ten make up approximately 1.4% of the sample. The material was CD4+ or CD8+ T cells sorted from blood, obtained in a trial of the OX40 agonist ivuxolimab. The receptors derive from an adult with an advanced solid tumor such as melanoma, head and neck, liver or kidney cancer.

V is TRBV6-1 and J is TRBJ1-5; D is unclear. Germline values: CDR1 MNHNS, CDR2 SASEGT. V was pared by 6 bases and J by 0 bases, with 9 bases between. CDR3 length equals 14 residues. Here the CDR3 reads CASSLTYSNQPQHF. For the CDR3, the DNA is TGTGCCAGCAGCCTGACTTATAGCAATCAGCCCCAGCATTTT.

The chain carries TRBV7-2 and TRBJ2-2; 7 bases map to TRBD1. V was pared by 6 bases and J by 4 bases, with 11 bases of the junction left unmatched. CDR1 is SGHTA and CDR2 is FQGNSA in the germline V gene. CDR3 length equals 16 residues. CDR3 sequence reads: CASSSGAGGFTGELFF. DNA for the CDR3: TGTGCCAGCAGTTCTGGCGCAGGGGGTTTCACCGGGGAGCTGTTTTTT.

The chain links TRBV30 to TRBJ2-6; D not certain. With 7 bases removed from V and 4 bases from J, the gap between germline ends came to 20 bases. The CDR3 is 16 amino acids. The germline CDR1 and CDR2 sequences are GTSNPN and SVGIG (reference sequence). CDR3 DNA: TGTGCCTCTACGTCGCAGGTTCTGAGCGGGGCCAACGTCCTGACTTTC. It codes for CASTSQVLSGANVLTF.

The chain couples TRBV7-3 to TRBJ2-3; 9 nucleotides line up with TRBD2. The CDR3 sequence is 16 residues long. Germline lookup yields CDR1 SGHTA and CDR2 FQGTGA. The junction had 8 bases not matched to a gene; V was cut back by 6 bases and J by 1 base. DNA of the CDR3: TGTGCCAGCAGTTTAGGGCGGGGGGGCCGCACAGATACGCAGTATTTT. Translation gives CASSLGRGGRTDTQYF.

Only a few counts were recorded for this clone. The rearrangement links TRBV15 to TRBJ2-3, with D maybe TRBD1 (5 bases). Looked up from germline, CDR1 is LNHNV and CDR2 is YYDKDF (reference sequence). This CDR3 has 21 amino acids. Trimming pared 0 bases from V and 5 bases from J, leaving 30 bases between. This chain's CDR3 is CATSRDRGFWGPPRLEDTQYF. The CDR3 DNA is TGTGCCACCAGCAGAGATCGAGGTTTCTGGGGCCCACCGCGCCTGGAAGATACGCAGTATTTT.

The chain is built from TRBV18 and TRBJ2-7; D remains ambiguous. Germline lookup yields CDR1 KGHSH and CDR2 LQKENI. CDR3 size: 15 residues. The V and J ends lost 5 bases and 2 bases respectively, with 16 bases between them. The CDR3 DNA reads TGTGCCAGCTCAGAGCAGGCTGACCCTACCTACGAGCAGTACTTC. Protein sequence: CASSEQADPTYEQYF. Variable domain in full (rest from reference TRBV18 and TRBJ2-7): NAGVMQNPRHLVRRRGQEARLRCSPMKGHSHVYWYRQLPEEGLKFMVYLQKENIIDESGMPKERFSAEFPKEGPSILRIQQVVRGDSAAYFCASSEQADPTYEQYFGPGTRLTVT.

The CDR3 here is CASSPLDGSYEQYF. DNA of the CDR3: TGCGCCAGCAGCCCCTTGGACGGCTCCTACGAGCAGTACTTC. The chain carries TRBV5-1 and TRBJ2-7; no definite D call. The germline V and J ends were trimmed by 4 bases and 0 bases, with 11 bases remaining between them. The CDR3 is 14 amino acids. Germline CDR1 SGHRS, CDR2 YFSETQ.

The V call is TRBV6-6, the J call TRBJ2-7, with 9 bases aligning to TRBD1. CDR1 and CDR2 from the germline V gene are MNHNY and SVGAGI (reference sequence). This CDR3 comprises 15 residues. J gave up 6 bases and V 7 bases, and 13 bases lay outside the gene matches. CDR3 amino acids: CASKIGRDREREQYF. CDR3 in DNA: TGTGCCAGCAAAATCGGACGGGACAGGGAACGCGAGCAGTACTTC.

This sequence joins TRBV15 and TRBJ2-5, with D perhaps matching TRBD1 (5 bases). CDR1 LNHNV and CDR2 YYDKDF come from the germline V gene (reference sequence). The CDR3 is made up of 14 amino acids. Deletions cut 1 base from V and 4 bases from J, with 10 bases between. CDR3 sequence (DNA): TGTGCCACCAGCAGAGCTTCCCAGGGAGAGACCCAGTACTTC. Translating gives CATSRASQGETQYF.

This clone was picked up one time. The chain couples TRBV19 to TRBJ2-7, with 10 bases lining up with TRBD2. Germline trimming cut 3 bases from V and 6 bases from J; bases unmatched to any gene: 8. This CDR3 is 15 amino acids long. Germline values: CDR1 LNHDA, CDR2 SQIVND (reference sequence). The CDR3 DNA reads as TGTGCCAGTAGTATCCCCGGGACTAGCGTAAGCGAGCAGTACTTC. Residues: CASSIPGTSVSEQYF.

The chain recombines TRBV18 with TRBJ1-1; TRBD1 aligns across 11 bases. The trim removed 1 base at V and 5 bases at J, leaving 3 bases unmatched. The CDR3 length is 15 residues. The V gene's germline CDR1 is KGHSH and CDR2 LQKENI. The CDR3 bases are TGTGCCAGCTCACCACGGGGGACAGGGGGAACTGAAGCTTTCTTT. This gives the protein CASSPRGTGGTEAFF.

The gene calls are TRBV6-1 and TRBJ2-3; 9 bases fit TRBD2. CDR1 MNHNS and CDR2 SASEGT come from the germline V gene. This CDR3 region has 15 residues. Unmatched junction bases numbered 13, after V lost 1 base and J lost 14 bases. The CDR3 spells CASSEVAGGPPRTYF. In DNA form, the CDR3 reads TGTGCCAGCAGTGAAGTGGCGGGAGGGCCACCCCGTACGTATTTT.

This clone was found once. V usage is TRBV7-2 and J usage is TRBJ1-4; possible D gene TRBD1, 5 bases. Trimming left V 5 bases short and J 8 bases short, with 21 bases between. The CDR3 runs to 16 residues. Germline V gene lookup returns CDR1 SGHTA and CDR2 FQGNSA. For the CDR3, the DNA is TGTGCCAGCAGCCAAAATAATGTCAGGGTTGGGGAAAAACTGTTTTTT. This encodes CASSQNNVRVGEKLFF. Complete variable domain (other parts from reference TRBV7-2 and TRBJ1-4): GAGVSQSPSNKVTEKGKDVELRCDPISGHTALYWYRQSLGQGLEFLIYFQGNSAPDKSGLPSDRFSAERTGGSVSTLTIQRTQQEDSAVYLCASSQNNVRVGEKLFFGSGTQLSVL.

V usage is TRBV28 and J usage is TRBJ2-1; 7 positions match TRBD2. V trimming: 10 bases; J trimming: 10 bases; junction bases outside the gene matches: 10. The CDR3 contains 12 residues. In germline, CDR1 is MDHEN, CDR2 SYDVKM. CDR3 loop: CAINAGVREQFF. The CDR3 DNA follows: TGTGCCATCAACGCGGGAGTAAGGGAGCAGTTCTTC.

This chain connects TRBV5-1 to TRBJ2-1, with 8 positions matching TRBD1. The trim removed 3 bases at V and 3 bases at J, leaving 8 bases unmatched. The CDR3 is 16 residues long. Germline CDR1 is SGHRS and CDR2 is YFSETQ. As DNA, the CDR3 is TGCGCCAGCAGCTACCTCCCTGACAGGGGCTACAATGAGCAGTTCTTC. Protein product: CASSYLPDRGYNEQFF.

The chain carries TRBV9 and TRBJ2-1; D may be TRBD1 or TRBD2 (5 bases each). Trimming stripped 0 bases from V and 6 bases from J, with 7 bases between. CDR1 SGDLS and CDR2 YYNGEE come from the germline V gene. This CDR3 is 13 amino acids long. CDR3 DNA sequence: TGTGCCAGCAGCGTAGCTGGGGGCAATGAGCAGTTCTTC. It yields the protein CASSVAGGNEQFF.

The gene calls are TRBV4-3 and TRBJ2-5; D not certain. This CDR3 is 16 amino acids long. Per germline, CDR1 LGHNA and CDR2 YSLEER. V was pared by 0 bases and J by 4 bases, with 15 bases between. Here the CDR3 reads CASSQDTGRMGETQYF. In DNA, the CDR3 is TGCGCCAGCAGCCAAGATACCGGCCGCATGGGAGAGACCCAGTACTTC.

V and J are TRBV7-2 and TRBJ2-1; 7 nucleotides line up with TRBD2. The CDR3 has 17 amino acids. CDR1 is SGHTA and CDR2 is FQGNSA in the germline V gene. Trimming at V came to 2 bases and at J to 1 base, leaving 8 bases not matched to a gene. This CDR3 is CASSLYMGGSSYNEQFF. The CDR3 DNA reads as TGTGCCAGCAGCTTATATATGGGCGGGAGTTCCTACAATGAGCAGTTCTTC.

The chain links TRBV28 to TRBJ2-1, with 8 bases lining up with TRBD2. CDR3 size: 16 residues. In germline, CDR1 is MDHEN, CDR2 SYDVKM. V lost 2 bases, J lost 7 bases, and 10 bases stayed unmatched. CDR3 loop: CASSLGVSLAVNEQFF. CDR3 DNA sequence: TGTGCCAGCAGTTTAGGGGTTTCACTAGCGGTAAATGAGCAGTTCTTC.

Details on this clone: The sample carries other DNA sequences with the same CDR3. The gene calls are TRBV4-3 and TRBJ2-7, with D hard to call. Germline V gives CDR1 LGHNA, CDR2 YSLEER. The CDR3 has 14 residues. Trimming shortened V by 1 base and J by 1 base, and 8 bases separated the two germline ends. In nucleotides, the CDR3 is TGCGCCAGCAGCCAAGGTCCGGGTTCCTACGAGCAGTACTTC. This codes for CASSQGPGSYEQYF.

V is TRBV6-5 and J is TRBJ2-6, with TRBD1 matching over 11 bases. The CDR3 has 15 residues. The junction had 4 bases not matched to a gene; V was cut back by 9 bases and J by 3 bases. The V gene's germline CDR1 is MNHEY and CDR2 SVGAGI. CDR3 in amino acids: CASGQGALGANVLTF. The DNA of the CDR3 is TGTGCCAGTGGACAGGGGGCGCTTGGGGCCAACGTCCTGACTTTC.

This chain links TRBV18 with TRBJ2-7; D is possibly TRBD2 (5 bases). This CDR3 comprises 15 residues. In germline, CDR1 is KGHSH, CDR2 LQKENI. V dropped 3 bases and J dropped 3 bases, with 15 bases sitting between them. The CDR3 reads CASSPSRVTGYEQYF. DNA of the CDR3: TGTGCCAGCTCACCGTCGAGGGTTACGGGCTACGAGCAGTACTTC.

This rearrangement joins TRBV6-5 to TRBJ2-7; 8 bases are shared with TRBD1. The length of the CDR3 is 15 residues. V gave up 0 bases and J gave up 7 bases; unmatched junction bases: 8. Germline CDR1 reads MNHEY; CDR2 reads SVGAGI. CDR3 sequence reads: CASSYSFGQGREQYF. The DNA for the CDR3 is TGTGCCAGCAGTTACTCGTTCGGACAGGGTCGAGAGCAGTACTTC.